The T cell receptor beta chain under discussion was sequenced for a study of identical twins. Study conclusions and caveats: Abundant beta clonotypes from cord blood bore fewer insertions; memory repertoires lacked this pattern.

This clonotype was observed a few times. Its specificity is unknown. From the 5' RACE reads, TCRdb called clonotypes with MiXCR, one entry per CDR3 protein. The sample includes 1.5 million to 2 million distinct CDR3 sequences, 32% of them seen just once. The clonotype comes from a newborn girl in good health. Source material: cord blood.

The CDR3 loop reads CASSSGPYSTDTQYF. As DNA, the CDR3 is TGTGCCAGCAGCTCAGGACCCTACAGCACAGATACGCAGTATTTT. V usage is TRBV7-6 and J usage is TRBJ2-3; unclear D gene. Germline lookup yields CDR1 SGHVS and CDR2 FNYEAQ. The CDR3 totals 15 residues. The germline V and J ends were trimmed by 4 bases and 0 bases, with 11 bases remaining between them.